The 32 T cell receptor beta chains in this list originate from one sample, sequenced in a study of OX40 agonist ivuxolimab in advanced cancers. Data came from immunoSEQ multiplex PCR; TCRdb stores just in-frame clones and leaves some out. The sample lists around 68,000 clones; 85% to 95% were seen once. Sequences were derived from CD4+ or CD8+ T cells sorted from blood, sampled in a trial of the OX40 agonist ivuxolimab. These receptors all stem from an adult with an advanced solid tumor such as melanoma, head and neck, liver or kidney cancer.

The rearrangement joins TRBV6-1 to TRBJ2-7, with unresolved D. Deletions cut 8 bases from V and 4 bases from J, with 12 bases between. Per germline, CDR1 MNHNS and CDR2 SASEGT. The CDR3 totals 12 residues. CDR3: CASSPPFYEQYF. The CDR3 bases are TGTGCCAGCTCCCCCCCCTTTTACGAGCAGTACTTC.

Written as DNA, the CDR3 is TGTGCCAGCAGCGATAGGACTAGCGGCGAGCAGTACTTC. It specifies CASSDRTSGEQYF. The chain links TRBV9 to TRBJ2-7, with 10 bases lining up with TRBD2. Per germline, CDR1 SGDLS and CDR2 YYNGEE. The CDR3 is 13 residues long. Germline trimming cut 3 bases from V and 6 bases from J; bases unmatched to any gene: 3.

The chain carries TRBV6-5 and TRBJ2-7; 10 bases are shared with TRBD1. The V and J ends lost 6 bases and 4 bases, in that order; junction bases with no gene match: 6. The CDR3 is 14 residues long. The germline V gene encodes CDR1 MNHEY and CDR2 SVGAGI. The CDR3 here is CASRHPGQGYEQYF. DNA for the CDR3: TGTGCCAGCAGGCACCCGGGACAGGGGTACGAGCAGTACTTC.

This clone was observed once. The rearrangement uses TRBV19 and TRBJ2-1, with TRBD1 identical over 8 bases. Germline V gene data show CDR1 as LNHDA and CDR2 as SQIVND (reference sequence). With 4 bases clipped from V and 8 bases from J, the junction kept 7 bases outside the gene matches. The CDR3 length is 14 residues. CDR3 protein: CASSRVATGDEQFF. In nucleotides, the CDR3 is TGTGCCAGTAGTAGGGTTGCGACAGGGGATGAGCAGTTCTTC.

This clone was seen just once. The J gene is TRBJ1-6, the V gene TRBV19; the match to TRBD1 covers 9 bases. V shed 5 bases, J shed 9 bases, and the junction held 5 bases outside the gene matches. Germline lookup yields CDR1 LNHDA and CDR2 SQIVND (reference sequence). The CDR3 contains 14 residues. The CDR3 loop is CASSRGQGFSPLHF. The CDR3, as DNA: TGTGCCAGTAGTCGGGGACAGGGTTTTTCACCCCTCCACTTT.

CDR3 DNA: TGTGCCAGTAGTATAGGTTGGGGCTCTACTACAGATACGCAGTATTTT. This translates into CASSIGWGSTTDTQYF. The rearrangement uses TRBV19 and TRBJ2-3, with a weak D call TRBD1 (5 bases). V lost 1 base and J 3 bases, leaving 14 bases between the germline ends. Germline V lookup: CDR1 LNHDA, CDR2 SQIVND (reference sequence). There are 16 residues in the CDR3.

This sequence joins TRBV6-1 and TRBJ1-1, with 10 bases aligning to TRBD1. Trimming cost V 3 bases and J 3 bases; bases outside gene matches: 7. This CDR3 has 16 amino acids. CDR1 MNHNS and CDR2 SASEGT come from the germline V gene. DNA for the CDR3: TGTGCCAGCAGTGACCCCGGGACAGGGGTTGACACTGAAGCTTTCTTT. It specifies CASSDPGTGVDTEAFF.

The CDR3 protein is CASSPDRDLNQPQHF. CDR3 bases: TGTGCCAGCAGCCCAGACAGGGACCTCAATCAGCCCCAGCATTTT. The chain uses TRBV11-3 and TRBJ1-5; 7 bases line up with TRBD1. V shed 5 bases and J 3 bases; nucleotides not matched to a gene: 7. The CDR3 covers 15 residues. CDR1 and CDR2 (germline): SGHNT, YENEEA.

This clone was seen a single time. This rearrangement joins TRBV7-9 to TRBJ2-5; 15 bases are a match to TRBD2. V was clipped by 5 bases and J by 5 bases; unmatched bases: 6. The CDR3 consists of 16 residues. Germline-derived CDR1 and CDR2 are SEHNR and FQNEAQ (reference sequence). This CDR3 reads CASSPLGLAGGETQYF. The DNA of the CDR3 is TGTGCCAGCAGCCCGTTAGGACTAGCGGGAGGGGAGACCCAGTACTTC.

J is TRBJ2-7 and V is TRBV7-9; 11 positions match TRBD1. This CDR3 comprises 15 residues. Trimming cost V 5 bases and J 4 bases; bases outside gene matches: 7. Germline CDR1 and CDR2: SEHNR and FQNEAQ (reference sequence). CDR3: CASSPLGTGGYEQYF. The CDR3 region has the DNA TGTGCCAGCAGCCCACTGGGGACAGGGGGTTACGAGCAGTACTTC.

The V gene is TRBV4-1, the J gene TRBJ1-6; 8 nucleotides match TRBD1. The CDR3 contains 17 residues. V shed 0 bases, J shed 0 bases, and the junction held 1 base outside the gene matches. Germline CDR1 reads MGHRA; CDR2 reads YSYEKL. The chain's CDR3 is CASSQEGQASYNSPLHF. The CDR3 coding sequence is TGCGCCAGCAGCCAAGAGGGACAGGCCTCCTATAATTCACCCCTCCACTTT.

The chain uses TRBV30 and TRBJ1-2, with D perhaps matching TRBD1 (5 bases). The CDR3 is 12 amino acids. Germline CDR1 is GTSNPN and CDR2 is SVGIG (reference sequence). Trimming pared 5 bases from V and 2 bases from J, leaving 9 bases between. In DNA, the CDR3 is TGTGCCTGGGACGGGGGGAACTATGGCTACACCTTC. It codes for CAWDGGNYGYTF.

The chain joins TRBV19 to TRBJ2-5; D is ambiguous. The CDR3 sequence is 13 residues long. Germline V gene data show CDR1 as LNHDA and CDR2 as SQIVND (reference sequence). Trimming cost V 3 bases and J 5 bases, with 10 bases left between them. CDR3 in DNA: TGTGCCAGTAGTATCTCCATCCAGGAGACCCAGTACTTC. Its protein is CASSISIQETQYF.

The CDR3 sequence is CASSPRLAGMETQYF. The CDR3 DNA reads as TGTGCCAGCAGTCCTAGACTAGCGGGGATGGAGACCCAGTACTTC. The gene calls are TRBV11-2 and TRBJ2-5; TRBD2 aligns across 11 bases. The V gene end was trimmed by 6 bases and the J gene end by 5 bases; junction bases not matched to a gene: 8. CDR1 and CDR2 (germline): SGHAT, FQNNGV. The CDR3 totals 15 residues.

CDR3 sequence: CAWSGIIGTEAFF. CDR3 in DNA: TGTGCCTGGAGCGGGATTATCGGAACTGAAGCTTTCTTT. The J gene is TRBJ1-1, the V gene TRBV30, with D unresolved. Germline CDR1 is GTSNPN and CDR2 is SVGIG (reference sequence). The V end was cut by 3 bases, the J end by 5 bases, with 13 bases between. The CDR3 loop spans 13 amino acids.

Only a few counts were recorded for this clone. The CDR3 loop reads CASSFSSGGETQYF. The CDR3 nucleotides are TGCGCCAGCAGCTTTTCTAGCGGGGGAGAGACCCAGTACTTC. The chain couples TRBV5-1 to TRBJ2-5; TRBD2 agrees at 10 bases. The CDR3 has 14 amino acids. Germline lookup yields CDR1 SGHRS and CDR2 YFSETQ. The V gene end was trimmed by 2 bases and the J gene end by 4 bases; junction bases not matched to a gene: 2.

This clone was counted between two and nine times. V usage is TRBV5-4 and J usage is TRBJ2-5; possibly TRBD2 for D (6 bases). The V gene lost 2 bases and the J gene lost 4 bases, with 15 bases spanning the gap. This CDR3 contains 15 residues. CDR1 and CDR2 from the germline V gene are SGHNT and YYREEE (reference sequence). CDR3 amino acids: CASSLGGAGLETQYF. CDR3 DNA: TGTGCCAGCAGCTTAGGCGGCGCGGGGCTAGAGACCCAGTACTTC. The full variable domain, in which reference TRBV5-4 and TRBJ2-5 provide the parts outside the CDR3, is ETGVTQSPTHLIKTRGQQVTLRCSSQSGHNTVSWYQQALGQGPQFIFQYYREEENGRGNFPPRFSGLQFPNYSSELNVNALELDDSALYLCASSLGGAGLETQYFGPGTRLLVL.

The chain links TRBV30 to TRBJ2-3; no definite D call. The V gene's germline CDR1 is GTSNPN and CDR2 SVGIG (reference sequence). This CDR3 has 12 amino acids. Trimming took off 6 bases at V and 3 bases at J, with 10 bases between the two ends. This chain's CDR3 is CACPTPTDTQYF. The CDR3 DNA follows: TGTGCCTGCCCTACTCCTACAGATACGCAGTATTTT. Based on the CDR3 plus reference TRBV30 and TRBJ2-3, the full variable domain is SQTIHQWPATLVQPVGSPLSLECTVEGTSNPNLYWYRQAAGRGLQLLFYSVGIGQISSEVPQNLSASRPQDRQFILSSKKLLLSDSGFYLCACPTPTDTQYFGPGTRLTVL.

The CDR3 region has the DNA TGTGCCAGCAGTTTAGTACAGGAGAATTGGTCCCAGCATTTT. The encoded protein is CASSLVQENWSQHF. This rearrangement joins TRBV6-6 to TRBJ1-5; D is possibly TRBD1 (5 bases). Trimming took 4 bases from V and 11 from J, leaving 18 bases between them. Germline CDR1 is MNHNY and CDR2 is SVGAGI (reference sequence). This CDR3 has 14 amino acids.

The chain links TRBV5-1 to TRBJ1-2; tentatively, D is TRBD1 (6 bases). Germline CDR1 and CDR2: SGHRS and YFSETQ. V was shortened by 4 bases and J by 6 bases, with 22 bases between the two germline ends. This CDR3 comprises 16 residues. The chain's CDR3 is CASSAALRAGENGYTF. The DNA of the CDR3 is TGCGCCAGCAGCGCCGCTCTGAGGGCAGGGGAGAATGGCTACACCTTC.

This chain uses TRBV5-1 with TRBJ2-3; no firm D call. Trimming took off 1 base at V and 5 bases at J, with 11 bases between the two ends. This CDR3 has 14 residues. Per the germline V gene, CDR1 is SGHRS and CDR2 is YFSETQ. CDR3 amino acids: CASSLSQHRDTQYF. CDR3 in DNA: TGCGCCAGCAGCTTGAGTCAGCACAGAGATACGCAGTATTTT.

The chain has TRBV27 and TRBJ1-4; D gene uncertain. The CDR3 loop spans 15 amino acids. Germline V gives CDR1 MNHEY, CDR2 SMNVEV (reference sequence). Trimming took 6 bases from V and 11 from J, leaving 22 bases between them. In DNA form, the CDR3 reads TGTGCCAGCAGAAGGAGTTCCCGGGAAGCCACCAAACTGTTTTTT. As protein: CASRRSSREATKLFF.

The chain couples TRBV19 to TRBJ1-5; 7 nucleotides line up with TRBD1. Germline V gene sequence: CDR1 LNHDA, CDR2 SQIVND (reference sequence). The CDR3 runs to 15 residues. Germline trimming cut 5 bases from V and 3 bases from J; bases unmatched to any gene: 7. As DNA, the CDR3 is TGTGCCAGTAGTTCGACAGGGAAGGCCAATCAGCCCCAGCATTTT. Residues: CASSSTGKANQPQHF.

The rearrangement joins TRBV30 to TRBJ1-2, with D possibly being TRBD1 (6 bases). The germline V and J ends were trimmed by 3 bases and 0 bases, with 17 bases remaining between them. Looked up from germline, CDR1 is GTSNPN and CDR2 is SVGIG (reference sequence). The CDR3 is 16 amino acids. Written as DNA, the CDR3 is TGTGCCTGGAGCCGGGACACCCGATTAGCTAACTATGGCTACACCTTC. Translation gives CAWSRDTRLANYGYTF.

This chain connects TRBV5-1 to TRBJ2-1; D unclear. This CDR3 spans 15 amino acids. V lost 0 bases to trimming and J lost 2 bases, with 9 bases between them. Germline CDR1 and CDR2: SGHRS and YFSETQ. The CDR3 spells CASSLEGLPYNEQFF. For the CDR3, the DNA is TGCGCCAGCAGCTTGGAAGGGCTCCCCTACAATGAGCAGTTCTTC.

The CDR3 loop is CASAAGTDGYTF. As DNA, the CDR3 is TGTGCTAGTGCCGCCGGGACAGATGGCTACACCTTC. The gene calls are TRBV12-5 and TRBJ1-2, with 7 bases fitting TRBD1. This CDR3 is 12 amino acids long. V gave up 7 bases and J gave up 6 bases; unmatched junction bases: 5. The germline V gene has CDR1 LGHNT and CDR2 FRNRAP. The variable domain in full, with the rest retrieved from reference TRBV12-5 and TRBJ1-2, is DARVTQTPRHKVTEMGQEVTMRCQPILGHNTVFWYRQTMMQGLELLAYFRNRAPLDDSGMPKDRFSAEMPDATLATLKIQPSEPRDSAVYFCASAAGTDGYTFGSGTRLTVV.

This chain uses TRBV18 with TRBJ1-3, with 8 bases that match TRBD1. Germline V gene lookup returns CDR1 KGHSH and CDR2 LQKENI. J lost 0 bases, V lost 3 bases, and 10 bases had no gene match. This CDR3 is 18 amino acids long. CDR3 coding DNA: TGTGCCAGCTCACCGCTGATGACAGGGGCTTCCTCTGGAAACACCATATATTTT. This sequence encodes CASSPLMTGASSGNTIYF.

The J gene is TRBJ2-2, the V gene TRBV14; D not certain. There are 13 residues in the CDR3. Germline CDR1 reads SGHDN; CDR2 reads FVKESK. Trimming shortened V by 5 bases and J by 5 bases, and 9 bases separated the two germline ends. In DNA, the CDR3 is TGTGCCAGCAGCATCGGAGTAACCGGGGAGCTGTTTTTT. Translating it yields CASSIGVTGELFF.

CDR3 DNA: TGTGCCAGCAGTTTATTCTACAGCAATCAGCCCCAGCATTTT. Its protein product is CASSLFYSNQPQHF. The chain employs TRBV27 and TRBJ1-5; D call uncertain. Trimming took 1 base from V and 1 from J, leaving 5 bases between them. From germline, CDR1 is MNHEY and CDR2 SMNVEV (reference sequence). The CDR3 has 14 residues.

Only one count was recorded for this clone. The junction does not match germline at one end; this may be a read error. The V call is TRBV7-2, the J call TRBJ2-7; the D gene is possibly TRBD1 (5 bases). CDR1 SGHTA and CDR2 FQGNSA come from the germline V gene. The CDR3 covers 14 residues. CDR3 in DNA: TGTGCCAGCAGCCACCACGATCCAGGACAACCCCGACACTTC. Translated, it gives CASSHHDPGQPRHF.

CDR3 amino acids: CAISSGQEGGGYTF. CDR3 DNA: TGTGCCATCAGTTCGGGACAGGAGGGTGGCGGCTACACCTTC. V usage is TRBV10-3 and J usage is TRBJ1-2; 8 positions agree with TRBD1. Germline trimming cut 5 bases from V and 8 bases from J; bases unmatched to any gene: 10. Germline loops: CDR1 ENHRY, CDR2 SYGVKD. This CDR3 spans 14 amino acids.

V is TRBV7-9 and J is TRBJ1-1; D remains unclear. The CDR3 extends over 15 amino acids. Germline CDR1 reads SEHNR; CDR2 reads FQNEAQ (reference sequence). V was shortened by 0 bases and J by 2 bases, with 10 bases between the two germline ends. CDR3 sequence (DNA): TGTGCCAGCAGCTTAGCGCTGGGAGATAACACTGAAGCTTTCTTT. Translating it yields CASSLALGDNTEAFF. The full variable domain, in which reference TRBV7-9 and TRBJ1-1 provide the parts outside the CDR3, is DTGVSQNPRHKITKRGQNVTFRCDPISEHNRLYWYRQTLGQGPEFLTYFQNEAQLEKSRLLSDRFSAERPKGSFSTLEIQRTEQGDSAMYLCASSLALGDNTEAFFGQGTRLTVV.